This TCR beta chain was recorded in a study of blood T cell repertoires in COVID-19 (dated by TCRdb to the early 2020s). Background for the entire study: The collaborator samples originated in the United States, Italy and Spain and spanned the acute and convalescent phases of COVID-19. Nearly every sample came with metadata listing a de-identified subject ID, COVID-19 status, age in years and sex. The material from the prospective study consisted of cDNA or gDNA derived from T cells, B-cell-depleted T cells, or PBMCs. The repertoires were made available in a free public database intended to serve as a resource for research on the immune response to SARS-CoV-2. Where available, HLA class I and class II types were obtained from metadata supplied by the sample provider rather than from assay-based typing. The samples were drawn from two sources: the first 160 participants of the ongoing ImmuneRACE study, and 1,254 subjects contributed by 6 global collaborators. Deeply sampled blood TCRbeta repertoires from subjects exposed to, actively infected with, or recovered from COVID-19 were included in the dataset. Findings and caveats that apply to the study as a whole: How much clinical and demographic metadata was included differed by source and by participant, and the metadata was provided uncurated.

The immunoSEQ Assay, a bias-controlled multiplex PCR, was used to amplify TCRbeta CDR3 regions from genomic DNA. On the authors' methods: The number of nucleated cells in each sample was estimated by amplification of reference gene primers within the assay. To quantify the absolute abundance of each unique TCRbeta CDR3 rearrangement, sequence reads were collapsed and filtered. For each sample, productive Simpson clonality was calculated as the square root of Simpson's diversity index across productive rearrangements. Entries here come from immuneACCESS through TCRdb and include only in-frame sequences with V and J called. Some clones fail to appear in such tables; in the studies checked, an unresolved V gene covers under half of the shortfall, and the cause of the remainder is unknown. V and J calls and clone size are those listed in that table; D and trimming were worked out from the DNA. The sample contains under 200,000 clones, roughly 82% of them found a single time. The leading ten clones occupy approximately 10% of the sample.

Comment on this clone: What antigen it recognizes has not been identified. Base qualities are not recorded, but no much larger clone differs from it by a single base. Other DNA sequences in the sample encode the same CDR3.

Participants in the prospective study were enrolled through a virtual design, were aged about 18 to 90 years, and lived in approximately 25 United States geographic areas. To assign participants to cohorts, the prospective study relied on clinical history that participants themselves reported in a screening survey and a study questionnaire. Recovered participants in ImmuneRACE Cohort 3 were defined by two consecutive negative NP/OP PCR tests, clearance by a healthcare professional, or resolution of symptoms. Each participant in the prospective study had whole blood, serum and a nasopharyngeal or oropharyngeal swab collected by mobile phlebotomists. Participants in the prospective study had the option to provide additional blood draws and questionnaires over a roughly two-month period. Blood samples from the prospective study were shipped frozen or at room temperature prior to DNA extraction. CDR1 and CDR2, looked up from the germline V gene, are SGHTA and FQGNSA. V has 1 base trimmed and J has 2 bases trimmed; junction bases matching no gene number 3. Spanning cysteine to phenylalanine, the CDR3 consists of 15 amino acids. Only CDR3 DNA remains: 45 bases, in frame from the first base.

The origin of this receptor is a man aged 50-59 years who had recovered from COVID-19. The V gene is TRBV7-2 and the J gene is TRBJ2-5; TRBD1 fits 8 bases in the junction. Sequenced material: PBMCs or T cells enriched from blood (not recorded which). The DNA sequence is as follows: TGTGCCAGCAGCTTAGTGGACAGGGCGCAAGAGACCCAGTACTTC. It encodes CASSLVDRAQETQYF.